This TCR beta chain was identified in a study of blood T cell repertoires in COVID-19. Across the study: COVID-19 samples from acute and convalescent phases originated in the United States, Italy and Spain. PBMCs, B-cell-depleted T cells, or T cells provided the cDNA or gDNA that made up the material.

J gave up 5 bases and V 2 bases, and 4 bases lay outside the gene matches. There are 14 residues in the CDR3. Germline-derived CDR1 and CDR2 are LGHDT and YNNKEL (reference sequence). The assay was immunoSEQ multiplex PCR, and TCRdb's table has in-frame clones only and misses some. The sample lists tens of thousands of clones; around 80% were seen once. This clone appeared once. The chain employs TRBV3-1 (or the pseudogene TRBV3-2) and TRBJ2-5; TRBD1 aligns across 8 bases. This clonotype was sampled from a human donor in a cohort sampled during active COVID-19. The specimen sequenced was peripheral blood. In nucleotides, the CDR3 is TGTGCCAGCAGCCAACCTCAGGGGGCTGAGACCCAGTACTTC. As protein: CASSQPQGAETQYF.